The TCR beta chain under discussion was sequenced for a study of blood T cell repertoires in COVID-19. Some clones are missing from TCRdb's copy, which holds only in-frame ones; the method was immunoSEQ multiplex PCR. The table shows 300,000 to 400,000 clones, with 85% to 90% occurring only once. In germline, CDR1 is SGHDN, CDR2 FVKESK. V lost 1 base and J 2 bases, leaving 12 bases between the germline ends. The CDR3 has 15 amino acids. Patients from Seattle were sampled longitudinally, starting during active infection. The sequence was obtained from a woman in her 50s with COVID-19, enrolled during active disease. The V call is TRBV14, the J call TRBJ2-7, with a possible D match to TRBD2 (5 bases). Specimen: peripheral blood. The CDR3 reads CASSQGRRGTYEQYF. Written as DNA, the CDR3 is TGTGCCAGCAGCCAAGGACGACGGGGAACCTACGAGCAGTACTTC.